The entry below describes one T cell receptor (beta chain). This sample is drawn from a study of T-cell reconstitution after alpha-beta-depleted transplantation in children. V was pared by 5 bases and J by 0 bases, with 8 bases of the junction left unmatched. The CDR3 has 16 amino acids. Preparation of the TCRbeta library was carried out with unique molecular identifiers. In TCRdb, the PCR reads were re-called with MiXCR into one record per CDR3 protein. Seen here are roughly 500,000 distinct CDR3 sequences, around 16% observed once, and the top ten hold over 3%. The receptor comes from a human donor who donated a stem cell graft to a child with acute lymphoblastic leukemia. The chain combines TRBV12-3 or TRBV12-4 with TRBJ1-1; 8 positions agree with TRBD1. The sample was PBMCs from the stem cell graft donor, taken from the stem cell graft. In nucleotides, the CDR3 is TGTGCCAGCAGTCCCGGACAGGGTAGGGTGAACACTGAAGCTTTCTTT. Translation: CASSPGQGRVNTEAFF.